The 9 T cell receptor beta chains below were found in one sample sequenced in a study of blood T cell repertoires in COVID-19. TCRdb keeps only in-frame clones here, not all; method: immunoSEQ multiplex PCR. The sample carries about 60,000 clones, roughly 79% recorded once. The source material was peripheral blood. The receptors stem from a human donor in a cohort sampled during active COVID-19.

This clone has a single count. The chain recombines TRBV4-3 with TRBJ2-1, with 9 bases fitting TRBD1. The CDR3 is 16 residues long. J gave up 7 bases and V 3 bases, and 10 bases lay outside the gene matches. The V gene's germline CDR1 is LGHNA and CDR2 YSLEER. CDR3 residues: CASSHLGQGKGNEQFF. The CDR3, as DNA: TGCGCCAGCAGCCATCTTGGACAGGGGAAAGGGAATGAGCAGTTCTTC.

This clone was observed a few times. The chain is built from TRBV28 and TRBJ1-1, with D possibly TRBD1 on 6 matching bases. The V end was cut by 3 bases, the J end by 0 bases, with 8 bases between. The CDR3 consists of 14 residues. The germline CDR1 and CDR2 sequences are MDHEN and SYDVKM. CDR3 nucleotide sequence: TGTGCCAGCAGTTTGGGGGGGCTGAACACTGAAGCTTTCTTT. Amino acid sequence: CASSLGGLNTEAFF. Full variable domain (missing parts from reference TRBV28 and TRBJ1-1): DVKVTQSSRYLVKRTGEKVFLECVQDMDHENMFWYRQDPGLGLRLIYFSYDVKMKEKGDIPEGYSVSREKKERFSLILESASTNQTSMYLCASSLGGLNTEAFFGQGTRLTVV.

This clone has a handful of counts. The chain joins TRBV19 to TRBJ1-1; D not certain. V shed 6 bases and J shed 3 bases, with 14 bases lying between them. Germline V lookup: CDR1 LNHDA, CDR2 SQIVND (reference sequence). This CDR3 region has 14 residues. DNA for the CDR3: TGTGCCAGTAGGGCCGGAGGGAAGGACACTGAAGCTTTCTTT. This codes for CASRAGGKDTEAFF.

By frequency in the sample, this clone is medium-sized. The chain couples TRBV19 to TRBJ2-1; perhaps TRBD1 as D (6 bases). Germline values: CDR1 LNHDA, CDR2 SQIVND (reference sequence). Trimming removed 6 bases from V and 2 bases from J, with 14 bases in between. This CDR3 comprises 15 residues. The CDR3 nucleotides read TGTGCCAGTAGGGACAGCCTTTTAACCTACAATGAGCAGTTCTTC. Protein product: CASRDSLLTYNEQFF. Complete variable domain (other parts from reference TRBV19 and TRBJ2-1): DGGITQSPKYLFRKEGQNVTLSCEQNLNHDAMYWYRQDPGQGLRLIYYSQIVNDFQKGDIAEGYSVSREKKESFPLTVTSAQKNPTAFYLCASRDSLLTYNEQFFGPGTRLTVL.

This clone came up a few times. As DNA, the CDR3 is TGTGCCAGCAGCTTAGCTTCTTCGAGGGAGCAGTTCTTC. The encoded protein is CASSLASSREQFF. The V gene is TRBV11-3, the J gene TRBJ2-1; D gene unclear. There are 13 residues in the CDR3. CDR1 and CDR2 from the germline V gene are SGHNT and YENEEA. V was shortened by 1 base and J by 10 bases, with 11 bases between the two germline ends.

The genes are TRBV9 and TRBJ2-7; tentative D call: TRBD1 (5 bases). CDR1 is SGDLS, CDR2 YYNGEE, per germline. There are 15 residues in the CDR3. V was shortened by 0 bases and J by 6 bases, with 16 bases between the two germline ends. CDR3 coding DNA: TGTGCCAGCAGCGTAGCTTGCCAGGGTTCACGCGAGCAGTACTTC. Translation: CASSVACQGSREQYF.

At least ten counts were recorded for this clone. The J gene is TRBJ2-7, the V gene TRBV28, with 8 nucleotides matching TRBD1. CDR1 MDHEN and CDR2 SYDVKM come from the germline V gene. The V segment lost 5 bases and the J segment 0 bases; nucleotides outside the gene matches: 9. The CDR3 runs 16 residues. The CDR3 DNA reads as TGTGCCAGCAGTGGGCCGGGACAGGTCAACTCCTACGAGCAGTACTTC. Encoded protein: CASSGPGQVNSYEQYF.

The table lists this clone with a few counts. This sequence joins TRBV28 and TRBJ2-3; D gene uncertain. V was cut by 7 bases and J by 5 bases, with 10 bases left in between. The CDR3 covers 12 residues. Germline CDR1 reads MDHEN; CDR2 reads SYDVKM. The CDR3, as DNA: TGTGCCAGCACTGCACCAGAAGATACGCAGTATTTT. Residues: CASTAPEDTQYF.

The chain has TRBV19 and TRBJ2-1; TRBD2 might be the D (6 bases). Germline V gene data show CDR1 as LNHDA and CDR2 as SQIVND (reference sequence). With 5 bases removed from V and 9 bases from J, the gap between germline ends came to 14 bases. This CDR3 is built from 13 residues. In nucleotides, the CDR3 is TGTGCCAGTAGTTCAAATTCCGGGAGTGAGCAGTTCTTC. Translated, it gives CASSSNSGSEQFF.